These 32 T cell receptor beta chains originate from one sample sequenced in a study of blood T cell repertoires in COVID-19. Profiled with immunoSEQ multiplex PCR; TCRdb holds only in-frame clones, not every one. The table lists some 250,000 clones, roughly 82% of them singletons. The sequencing sample was made of peripheral blood. Every receptor here comes from a man at least 80 years old with acute or convalescent COVID-19.

The chain uses TRBV28 and TRBJ2-7, with D perhaps TRBD1 (6 bases). Germline loops: CDR1 MDHEN, CDR2 SYDVKM. V shed 3 bases and J shed 4 bases, with 13 bases lying between them. The CDR3 length is 14 residues. The CDR3 sequence is CASSFATGVYEQYF. CDR3 coding DNA: TGTGCCAGCAGTTTCGCGACAGGCGTTTACGAGCAGTACTTC.

The V call is TRBV6-5, the J call TRBJ1-2, with 9 nucleotides matching TRBD1. The CDR3 totals 13 residues. V trimming: 6 bases; J trimming: 4 bases; junction bases outside the gene matches: 3. Germline V gene lookup returns CDR1 MNHEY and CDR2 SVGAGI. The CDR3 nucleotides are TGTGCCAGCAGGGAGACAGGGGGCTATGGCTACACCTTC. Translated, it gives CASRETGGYGYTF.

About this clone itself: The sample holds other DNA sequences that translate to the same CDR3. The chain uses TRBV2 and TRBJ1-2, with TRBD1 matching 9 bases. The V gene end was trimmed by 5 bases and the J gene end by 5 bases; junction bases not matched to a gene: 3. The CDR3 loop spans 13 amino acids. Looked up from germline, CDR1 is SNHLY and CDR2 is FYNNEI. In DNA form, the CDR3 reads TGTGCCAGCAGTCTCGACAGGGGGTATGGCTACACCTTC. It codes for CASSLDRGYGYTF.

The chain is built from TRBV7-9 and TRBJ1-1, with D unclear. CDR3 length: 13 residues. V gave up 7 bases and J gave up 3 bases, with 12 bases separating them. Germline values: CDR1 SEHNR, CDR2 FQNEAQ (reference sequence). In DNA form, the CDR3 reads TGTGCCAGCAAGGAGGCGTTATACACTGAAGCTTTCTTT. It codes for CASKEALYTEAFF.

The rearrangement joins TRBV5-1 to TRBJ1-2; D gene unclear. Trimming cost V 1 base and J 3 bases, with 16 bases left between them. CDR1 is SGHRS, CDR2 YFSETQ, per germline. The CDR3 covers 16 residues. This CDR3 reads CASSLFDSAGDYGYTF. In DNA, the CDR3 is TGCGCCAGCAGCTTGTTTGATTCTGCCGGGGACTATGGCTACACCTTC.

Of note for this clone: The junction differs from germline at one of its ends, possibly a read error. The chain recombines TRBV5-4 with TRBJ2-3; the D gene is possibly TRBD1 (5 bases). This CDR3 region has 14 residues. Germline V gene sequence: CDR1 SGHNT, CDR2 YYREEE (reference sequence). CDR3 DNA: TGTGCCAGCAGCTTGGGAACAGGCACGGATACGCAGTATTTT. This sequence encodes CASSLGTGTDTQYF.

The chain has TRBV6-5 and TRBJ2-2; 9 nucleotides agree with TRBD2. The germline V gene has CDR1 MNHEY and CDR2 SVGAGI. J lost 5 bases, V lost 7 bases, and 5 bases had no gene match. The CDR3 covers 14 residues. For the CDR3, the DNA is TGTGCCAGCATTGGGACTAGCCTTACCGGGGAGCTGTTTTTT. It codes for CASIGTSLTGELFF.

The V gene is TRBV5-5, the J gene TRBJ1-1, with D maybe TRBD1 (6 bases). Per the germline V gene, CDR1 is SGHKS and CDR2 is YYEKEE (reference sequence). Trimming took off 4 bases at V and 4 bases at J, with 11 bases between the two ends. This CDR3 contains 13 residues. CDR3 loop: CASSREGVTEAFF. The CDR3 DNA reads as TGTGCCAGCAGCCGGGAGGGGGTCACTGAAGCTTTCTTT. The complete variable domain, with remaining parts taken from reference TRBV5-5 and TRBJ1-1, reads DAGVTQSPTHLIKTRGQQVTLRCSPISGHKSVSWYQQVLGQGPQFIFQYYEKEERGRGNFPDRFSARQFPNYSSELNVNALLLGDSALYLCASSREGVTEAFFGQGTRLTVV.

The V and J genes are TRBV7-2 and TRBJ2-2; 7 bases map to TRBD1. The CDR3 is 16 residues long. The germline V gene has CDR1 SGHTA and CDR2 FQGNSA. V shed 0 bases, J shed 0 bases, and the junction held 1 base outside the gene matches. The CDR3 reads CASSLAGTANTGELFF. CDR3 sequence (DNA): TGTGCCAGCAGCTTAGCCGGGACAGCGAACACCGGGGAGCTGTTTTTT.

The genes are TRBV6-2 or TRBV6-3 and TRBJ1-5; maybe TRBD1 (5 bases). V lost 0 bases and J 7 bases, leaving 16 bases between the germline ends. The CDR3 length is 16 residues. The V gene's germline CDR1 is MNHEY and CDR2 SVGEGT. This chain's CDR3 is CASSYSTRQGFQPQHF. The CDR3 DNA sequence: TGTGCCAGCAGTTACTCGACTCGGCAGGGATTCCAGCCCCAGCATTTT.

As concerns this clone: Other nucleotide sequences in the sample specify the same CDR3. The rearrangement joins TRBV5-8 to TRBJ1-6; D remains ambiguous. This CDR3 comprises 11 residues. The germline CDR1 and CDR2 sequences are SGHTS and YDEGEE. Trimming shortened V by 1 base and J by 11 bases, and 4 bases separated the two germline ends. Here the CDR3 DNA reads TGTGCCAGCAGCTTGTCGGCACCCCTCCACTTT. As protein: CASSLSAPLHF.

This chain joins TRBV11-2 and TRBJ2-1; 7 nucleotides match TRBD2. V gave up 1 base and J gave up 5 bases; unmatched junction bases: 2. There are 14 residues in the CDR3. CDR1 and CDR2 (germline): SGHAT, FQNNGV. CDR3 loop: CASSLGLADNEQFF. CDR3 nucleotides: TGTGCCAGCAGCTTAGGACTAGCAGACAATGAGCAGTTCTTC.

This rearrangement joins TRBV13 to TRBJ2-4, with a weak D call TRBD2 (6 bases). V lost 5 bases, J lost 0 bases, and 8 bases lay in between. The CDR3 loop spans 14 amino acids. The V gene's germline CDR1 is PRHDT and CDR2 FYEKMQ (reference sequence). In DNA, the CDR3 is TGTGCCAGCAGCCCGGGACTAGCCAAAAACATTCAGTACTTC. This sequence encodes CASSPGLAKNIQYF.

This rearrangement joins TRBV5-1 to TRBJ1-2; D remains unclear. The germline gives CDR1 SGHRS, CDR2 YFSETQ. V lost 0 bases to trimming and J lost 5 bases, with 14 bases between them. This CDR3 is 15 amino acids long. Here the CDR3 reads CASSLGQNSGYGYTF. Here the CDR3 DNA reads TGCGCCAGCAGCTTGGGGCAGAACTCGGGGTATGGCTACACCTTC.

The V and J genes are TRBV19 and TRBJ1-4, with D possibly TRBD1 on 6 matching bases. The CDR3 consists of 16 residues. Trimming cost V 4 bases and J 0 bases, with 12 bases left between them. The V gene's germline CDR1 is LNHDA and CDR2 SQIVND (reference sequence). The CDR3 sequence: CASSTDDRTTNEKLFF. In nucleotides, the CDR3 is TGTGCCAGTAGTACGGACGACAGGACAACTAATGAAAAACTGTTTTTT.

The table lists this clone with a few counts. This sequence joins TRBV9 and TRBJ2-7; 7 bases are shared with TRBD1. J gave up 10 bases and V 4 bases, and 17 bases lay outside the gene matches. The germline V gene encodes CDR1 SGDLS and CDR2 YYNGEE. This CDR3 is 15 amino acids long. The CDR3 reads CASSPRGTALEGQYF. CDR3 nucleotide sequence: TGTGCCAGCAGCCCCCGAGGGACAGCCCTTGAAGGACAGTACTTC.

CDR3 loop: CASSYADWVTF. The DNA of the CDR3 is TGTGCCAGCAGTTACGCGGACTGGGTAACCTTC. The rearrangement uses TRBV6-2 or TRBV6-3 and TRBJ1-2; D gene ambiguous. This CDR3 has 11 amino acids. Germline V gives CDR1 MNHEY, CDR2 SVGEGT. V was clipped by 2 bases and J by 14 bases, with 12 bases between them.

This chain links TRBV28 with TRBJ2-1; 14 bases agree with TRBD2. J lost 8 bases, V lost 5 bases, and 23 bases had no gene match. This CDR3 has 21 residues. The germline gives CDR1 MDHEN, CDR2 SYDVKM. CDR3 DNA: TGTGCCAGCAGTCGGGGCCCGGGGAGGACTAGCGGGAGGCCCTTTCGGGATGAGCAGTTCTTC. This gives the protein CASSRGPGRTSGRPFRDEQFF.

The CDR3: CASRGGLAGGLTDTQYF. In DNA form, the CDR3 reads TGCGCCAGCAGGGGCGGACTAGCGGGGGGACTCACAGATACGCAGTATTTT. The chain couples TRBV5-1 to TRBJ2-3; 14 nucleotides align to TRBD2. The CDR3 has 17 amino acids. Germline V CDR1 and CDR2: SGHRS, YFSETQ. The trim removed 5 bases at V and 2 bases at J, leaving 7 bases unmatched.

The chain couples TRBV3-1 (or the pseudogene TRBV3-2) to TRBJ2-5; D might be TRBD2 (7 bases). The germline V and J ends were trimmed by 7 bases and 3 bases, with 21 bases remaining between them. The CDR3 has 16 amino acids. Germline values: CDR1 LGHDT, CDR2 YNNKEL (reference sequence). CDR3 coding DNA: TGTGCCAGCACCACCCTCGTCGGGGGGCCCAAAGAGACCCAGTACTTC. As protein: CASTTLVGGPKETQYF.

V usage is TRBV27 and J usage is TRBJ2-7; TRBD1 matches 10 bases. The germline V gene encodes CDR1 MNHEY and CDR2 SMNVEV (reference sequence). The CDR3 covers 15 residues. V trimming: 5 bases; J trimming: 4 bases; junction bases outside the gene matches: 8. The CDR3 nucleotides are TGTGCCAGCAGTGATCGACAGGGGGCGCCTTACGAGCAGTACTTC. Translating gives CASSDRQGAPYEQYF.

The V and J genes are TRBV2 and TRBJ1-1; no firm D call. V dropped 4 bases and J dropped 6 bases, with 15 bases sitting between them. The CDR3 covers 14 residues. Germline V gives CDR1 SNHLY, CDR2 FYNNEI. CDR3 DNA sequence: TGTGCCAGCAGTGTAGGCGGGTTAAGGCCTGAAGCTTTCTTT. Translation: CASSVGGLRPEAFF.

The CDR3 reads CASSMPGQGACGYTF. CDR3 sequence (DNA): TGTGCCAGCAGCATGCCTGGACAGGGGGCATGTGGCTACACCTTC. This sequence joins TRBV21-1 and TRBJ1-2; the table's D call, TRBD1, was not checked against the DNA. TRBV21-1 is assigned pseudogene status. The CDR3 has 15 amino acids.

The V gene is TRBV28, the J gene TRBJ2-3; a possible D gene is TRBD2 (6 bases). Trimming cost V 6 bases and J 0 bases, with 13 bases left between them. CDR3 length equals 15 residues. In germline, CDR1 is MDHEN, CDR2 SYDVKM. Here the CDR3 DNA reads TGTGCCAGCAGGTCTAGCGAGCAAAGCACAGATACGCAGTATTTT. It translates to CASRSSEQSTDTQYF. Full variable domain (remainder filled in from reference TRBV28 and TRBJ2-3): DVKVTQSSRYLVKRTGEKVFLECVQDMDHENMFWYRQDPGLGLRLIYFSYDVKMKEKGDIPEGYSVSREKKERFSLILESASTNQTSMYLCASRSSEQSTDTQYFGPGTRLTVL.

V and J are TRBV9 and TRBJ2-7, with TRBD2 identical over 15 bases. The CDR3 is 15 residues long. J lost 6 bases, V lost 2 bases, and 3 bases had no gene match. The germline V gene has CDR1 SGDLS and CDR2 YYNGEE. The CDR3 is CASSVQGLAGGEQYF. Written as DNA, the CDR3 is TGTGCCAGCAGCGTGCAGGGACTAGCGGGAGGCGAGCAGTACTTC.

V gene TRBV5-1 combines with J gene TRBJ1-4, with D possibly TRBD1 on 6 matching bases. Trimming pared 0 bases from V and 7 bases from J, leaving 13 bases between. Germline V CDR1 and CDR2: SGHRS, YFSETQ. The CDR3 runs 15 residues. CDR3 DNA: TGCGCCAGCAGCTTGGCAGGACAGCCGTTTGAAAAACTGTTTTTT. Translation gives CASSLAGQPFEKLFF.

The J gene is TRBJ2-1, the V gene TRBV6-2 or TRBV6-3; 8 nucleotides agree with TRBD2. Trimming cost V 4 bases and J 1 base; bases outside gene matches: 9. The CDR3 is 17 amino acids. CDR1 and CDR2 from the germline V gene are MNHEY and SVGEGT. CDR3 DNA: TGTGCCAGCAGTTCCGGGGGGGTTACTCCTTCCTACAATGAGCAGTTCTTC. This translates into CASSSGGVTPSYNEQFF.

This chain joins TRBV5-1 and TRBJ2-2, with D maybe TRBD1 (5 bases). Trimming took off 3 bases at V and 1 base at J, with 16 bases between the two ends. The CDR3 length is 17 residues. Germline CDR1 is SGHRS and CDR2 is YFSETQ. The CDR3 bases are TGCGCCAGCAGCTCTTGGGCCCAGGGCAAGAACACCGGGGAGCTGTTTTTT. Protein: CASSSWAQGKNTGELFF.

The CDR3 region is CSVEGGPLEKLFF. For the CDR3, the DNA is TGCAGCGTTGAGGGGGGGCCTTTGGAAAAACTGTTTTTT. V and J are TRBV29-1 and TRBJ1-4, with a tentative D call TRBD1 (6 bases). This CDR3 contains 13 residues. Germline lookup yields CDR1 SQVTM and CDR2 ANQGSEA. Trimming removed 3 bases at V and 8 bases at J, with 13 bases between.

The V and J genes are TRBV6-5 and TRBJ2-7; TRBD1 might be the D (6 bases). V dropped 2 bases and J dropped 10 bases, with 9 bases sitting between them. CDR3 length: 11 amino acids. Germline-derived CDR1 and CDR2 are MNHEY and SVGAGI. The CDR3 DNA follows: TGTGCCAGCAGTTACCCGGGACACCAGTACTTC. Translating it yields CASSYPGHQYF.

The CDR3 DNA reads TGTGCCAGCAGCCCACTGGACAGGGGAAACATTCAGTACTTC. This translates into CASSPLDRGNIQYF. The chain joins TRBV13 to TRBJ2-4, with 9 bases that match TRBD1. V shed 5 bases and J 6 bases; nucleotides not matched to a gene: 5. The CDR3 covers 14 residues. CDR1 is PRHDT, CDR2 FYEKMQ, per germline (reference sequence).

The V and J genes are TRBV6-5 and TRBJ1-5; D might be TRBD1 (5 bases). The length of the CDR3 is 14 residues. With 2 bases removed from V and 7 bases from J, the gap between germline ends came to 12 bases. The V gene's germline CDR1 is MNHEY and CDR2 SVGAGI. The DNA of the CDR3 is TGTGCCAGCAGTTACGGGGGGGTCGGGCAGCCCCAGCATTTT. It encodes CASSYGGVGQPQHF.